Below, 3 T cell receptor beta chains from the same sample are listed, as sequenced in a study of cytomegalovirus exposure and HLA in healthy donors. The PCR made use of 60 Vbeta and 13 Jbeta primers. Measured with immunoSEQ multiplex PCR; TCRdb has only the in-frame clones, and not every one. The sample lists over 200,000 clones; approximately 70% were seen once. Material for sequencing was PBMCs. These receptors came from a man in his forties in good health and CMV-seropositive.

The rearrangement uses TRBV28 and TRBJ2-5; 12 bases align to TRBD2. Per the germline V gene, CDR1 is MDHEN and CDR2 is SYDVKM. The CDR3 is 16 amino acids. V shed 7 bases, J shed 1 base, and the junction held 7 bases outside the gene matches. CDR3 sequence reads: CASTHLAGGFQETQYF. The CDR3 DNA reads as TGTGCCAGCACCCATCTAGCGGGGGGGTTCCAAGAGACCCAGTACTTC.

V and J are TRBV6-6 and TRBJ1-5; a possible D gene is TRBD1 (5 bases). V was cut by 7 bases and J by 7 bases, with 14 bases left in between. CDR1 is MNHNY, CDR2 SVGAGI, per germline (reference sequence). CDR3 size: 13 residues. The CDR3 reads CASTAGYGQPQHF. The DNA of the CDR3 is TGTGCCAGCACCGCAGGGTATGGACAGCCCCAGCATTTT.

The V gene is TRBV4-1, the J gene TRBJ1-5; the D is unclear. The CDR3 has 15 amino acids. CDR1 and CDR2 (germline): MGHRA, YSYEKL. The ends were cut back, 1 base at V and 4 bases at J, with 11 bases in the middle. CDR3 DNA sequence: TGCGCCAGCAGCCAAGTTCCACGGGGAAATCAGCCCCAGCATTTT. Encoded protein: CASSQVPRGNQPQHF.